The 8 T cell receptor beta chains given below trace back to one sample, sequenced in a study of vaccination and CD4 T cells after COVID-19. Cultured CD4+ T-cell DNA underwent Oncomine TCR Beta short-read sequencing. TCRdb reprocessed the PCR reads with MiXCR, giving one entry per CDR3 protein. The sample consists of about 12,000 distinct CDR3 sequences, 65% to 85% of them appearing once. The sample's treatment: roughly 11-day PBMC culture with coronavirus spike peptide pools or control peptides (ViraFEST assay). No antigen is known for these receptors. Input material: CD4+ T cells from blood, cultured in vitro. The source is a human donor who had recovered from COVID-19.

The rearrangement uses TRBV6-1 and TRBJ2-2; TRBD1 might be the D (5 bases). Germline V gives CDR1 MNHNS, CDR2 SASEGT. The CDR3 runs to 14 residues. V lost 7 bases and J lost 1, with 10 bases in between. The CDR3 is CASKRGQNTGELFF. For the CDR3, the DNA is TGTGCCAGCAAAAGAGGACAGAACACCGGGGAGCTGTTTTTT.

This CDR3 reads CASSQGLAYNEQFF. CDR3 nucleotides: TGTGCCAGCAGCCAGGGACTAGCATACAATGAGCAGTTCTTC. The chain combines TRBV7-8 with TRBJ2-1, with 9 bases lining up with TRBD2. The junction had 3 bases not matched to a gene; V was cut back by 5 bases and J by 4 bases. CDR3 length: 14 residues. Germline V gene sequence: CDR1 SGHVS, CDR2 FQNEAQ.

Judged by abundance, this clonotype is medium-sized. The V call is TRBV7-2, the J call TRBJ1-1, with TRBD1 as a possible D gene (6 bases). Deletions cut 4 bases from V and 2 bases from J, with 11 bases between. Germline CDR1 SGHTA, CDR2 FQGNSA. The CDR3 contains 14 residues. CDR3 in DNA: TGTGCCAGCAGCTCCCGCAGGGGTAACACTGAAGCTTTCTTT. This encodes CASSSRRGNTEAFF.

This chain connects TRBV15 to TRBJ1-6, with TRBD1 matching 8 bases. Germline-derived CDR1 and CDR2 are LNHNV and YYDKDF (reference sequence). V was pared by 9 bases and J by 5 bases, with 12 bases of the junction left unmatched. This CDR3 has 16 residues. The CDR3 DNA is TGTGCCACTACTAACTCCCCGACAGGGGATAATTCACCCCTCCACTTT. Protein: CATTNSPTGDNSPLHF.

The J gene is TRBJ1-5, the V gene TRBV21-1. TRBV21-1 is given as a pseudogene. This CDR3 comprises 15 residues. The CDR3 sequence: CASSNRRCSNQPQHF. The DNA for the CDR3 is TGTGCCAGCAGCAATCGGCGTTGTAGCAATCAGCCCCAGCATTTT.

The genes are TRBV6-1 and TRBJ2-1; no definite D call. V was trimmed by 6 bases and J by 0 bases, leaving 6 bases between them. The germline V gene encodes CDR1 MNHNS and CDR2 SASEGT. The CDR3 is made up of 13 amino acids. The CDR3 region has the DNA TGTGCCAGCAGCGGATACTCCTACAATGAGCAGTTCTTC. Residues: CASSGYSYNEQFF.

This clonotype was picked up a small number of times. The V and J genes are TRBV15 and TRBJ1-3; no reliable D call. V dropped 0 bases and J dropped 2 bases, with 2 bases sitting between them. Germline V gene sequence: CDR1 LNHNV, CDR2 YYDKDF (reference sequence). The CDR3 runs to 13 residues. The CDR3 DNA reads as TGTGCCACCAGCAGAGATACTGGAAACACCATATATTTT. Protein sequence: CATSRDTGNTIYF.

CDR3: CATSPGTGGFLTDTQYF. CDR3 DNA sequence: TGTGCCACCTCCCCGGGGACAGGTGGTTTTCTGACAGATACGCAGTATTTT. J is TRBJ2-3 and V is TRBV24-1; 8 bases line up with TRBD1. Germline V CDR1 and CDR2: KGHDR, SFDVKD. The CDR3 is 17 residues long. V gave up 9 bases and J gave up 3 bases; unmatched junction bases: 16.